The rows below give T cell receptor beta chains drawn from one sample of a study of blood T cells in healthy people across ages. Via MiXCR, TCRdb re-called the 5' RACE reads, giving one row per CDR3 protein. The sample has 1.5 million to 2 million distinct CDR3 sequences; about 50% are singletons. Sequencing used blood. These receptor sequences come from a woman aged 40-49 years in good health. CDR3s include the opening cysteine and the closing phenylalanine or tryptophan.

cdr3_length	v_call	j_call	cdr3_aa
15	TRBV29-1	TRBJ2-3	CSVGGGDREPDTQYF
14	TRBV29-1	TRBJ1-4	CSVIGGAANEKLFF
14	TRBV7-2	TRBJ2-6	CASSLGEGANVLTF
15	TRBV27	TRBJ2-3	CASIPSGGARDTQYF
15	TRBV9	TRBJ2-3	CASSVDSSGVDTQYF
13	TRBV6-5	TRBJ1-2	CASSNPGTDGYTF
16	TRBV5-6	TRBJ2-7	CASSFYGTSGAYEQYF
11	TRBV20-1	TRBJ2-2	CSARRSGELFF
16	TRBV5-1	TRBJ2-1	CASSLDPSGGYNEQFF
15	TRBV7-2	TRBJ2-6	CASPQGAEGVNVLTF
13	TRBV18	TRBJ2-6	CASSPSGANVLTF
14	TRBV20-1	TRBJ1-2	CSAIAARTNYGYTF
16	TRBV16	NA	CTSSEHYRATAGTQYF
16	TRBV24-1	TRBJ2-1	CATSDPGTLQRNEQFF
14	TRBV5-1	TRBJ1-1	CASSLGTDLGEAFF
15	TRBV7-9	TRBJ1-2	CASSLERIQNYGYTF
13	TRBV10-3	TRBJ1-4	CAISEGTIEKLFF
12	TRBV29-1	TRBJ2-5	CSVLRTGREQYF
14	TRBV20-1	TRBJ1-5	CSARELGENQPQHF
14	TRBV6-5	TRBJ2-5	CASSSVDGEETQYF
14	TRBV6-2/TRBV6-3	TRBJ2-5	CASSAGTGTETQYF
11	TRBV29-1	NA	CIVATGAEQYF